This T cell receptor beta chain was sequenced for a study of monozygotic twins with inflammatory bowel disease. Study-wide findings and caveats: Heterogeneous immunosuppressive treatment regimens may have introduced variability into patient repertoires. It was not supported that a single strong signal or clonotype was associated with IBD. IBD patients displayed reduced TCRbeta diversity (inverse Simpson) when set against healthy co-twins.

CDR3 length: 15 residues. Germline-derived CDR1 and CDR2 are SGHNT and YYREEE (reference sequence). Added by template switching were UMIs that each held a 6-nucleotide sample barcode. With the 5' RACE reads reprocessed, TCRdb shows one record per CDR3 protein and no DNA. Recorded for this sample: nearly 450,000 distinct CDR3 sequences. As regards this clonotype: What it binds is not known.

The receptor was isolated from a human donor with ulcerative colitis or Crohn's disease, or a healthy co-twin of an affected twin (not recorded which). The chain joins TRBV5-4 to TRBJ2-7; TCRdb indicates TRBD1, and absent DNA this call remains unverified. The sequenced material came from blood. CDR3 sequence: CASSPQPPESYEQYF.